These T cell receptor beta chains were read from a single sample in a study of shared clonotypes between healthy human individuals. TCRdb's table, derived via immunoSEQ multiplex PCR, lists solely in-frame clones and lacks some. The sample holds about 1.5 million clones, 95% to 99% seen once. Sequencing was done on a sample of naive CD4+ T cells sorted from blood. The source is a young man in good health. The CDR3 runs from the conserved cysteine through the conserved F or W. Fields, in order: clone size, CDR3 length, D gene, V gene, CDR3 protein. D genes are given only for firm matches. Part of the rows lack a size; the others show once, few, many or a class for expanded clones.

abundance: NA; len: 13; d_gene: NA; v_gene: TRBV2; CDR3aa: CASASGMVYEQYF
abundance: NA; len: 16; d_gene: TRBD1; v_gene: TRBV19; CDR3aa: CASSTDRGTENTEAFF
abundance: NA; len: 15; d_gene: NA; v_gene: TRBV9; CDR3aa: CASSVSQGIMTEAFF
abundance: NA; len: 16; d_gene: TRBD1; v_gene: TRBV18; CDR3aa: CASSPPGQGYTGELFF
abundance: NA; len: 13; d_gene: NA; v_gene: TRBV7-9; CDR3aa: CASSDPFAEKLFF
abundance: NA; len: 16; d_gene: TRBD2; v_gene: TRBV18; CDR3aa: CASSRAGAQSYNEQFF
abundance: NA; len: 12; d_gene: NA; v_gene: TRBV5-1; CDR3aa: CASSLLDNEQFF
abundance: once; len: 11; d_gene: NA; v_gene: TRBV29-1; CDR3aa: CSGGPYNEQFF
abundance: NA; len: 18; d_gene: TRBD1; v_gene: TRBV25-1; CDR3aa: CASRGGPTGSHTFTEAFF
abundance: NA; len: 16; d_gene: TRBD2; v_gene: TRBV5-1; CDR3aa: CASSFTSGANTGELFF
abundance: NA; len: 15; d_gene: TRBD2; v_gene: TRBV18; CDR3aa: CASSPPSGAQETQYF
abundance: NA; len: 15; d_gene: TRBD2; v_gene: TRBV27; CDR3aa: CASSFSGRAVNEQFF
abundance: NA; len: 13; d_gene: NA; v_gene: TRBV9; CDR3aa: CASSRVEENEQYF
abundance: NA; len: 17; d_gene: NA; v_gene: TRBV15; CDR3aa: CATSRDKDSPPTDTQYF
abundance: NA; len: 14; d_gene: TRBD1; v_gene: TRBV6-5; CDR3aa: CASWDRAGANVLTF
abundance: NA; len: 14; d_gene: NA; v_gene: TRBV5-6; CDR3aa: CASSSDGNGETQYF
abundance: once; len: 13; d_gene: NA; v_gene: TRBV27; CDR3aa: CASSLIQWSEAFF
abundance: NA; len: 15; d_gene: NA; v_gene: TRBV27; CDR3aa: CASSLRWQRDEKLFF
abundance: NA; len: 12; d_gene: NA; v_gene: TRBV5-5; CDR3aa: CASSFGPGGLFF
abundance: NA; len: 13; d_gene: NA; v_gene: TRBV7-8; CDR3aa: CASSPRTGGTQHF
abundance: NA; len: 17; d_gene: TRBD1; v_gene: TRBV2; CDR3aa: CASSEWGDSSSNQPQHF
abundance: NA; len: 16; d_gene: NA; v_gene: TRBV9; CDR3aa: CASSARDTIGTDTQYF
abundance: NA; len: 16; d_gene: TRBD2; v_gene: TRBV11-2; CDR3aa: CASSLYDGRRAETQYF
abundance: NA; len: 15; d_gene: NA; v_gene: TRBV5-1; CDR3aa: CASSLSEPSTDTQYF
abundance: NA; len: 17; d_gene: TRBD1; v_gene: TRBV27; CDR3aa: CASSFDTRTGKAYEQYF
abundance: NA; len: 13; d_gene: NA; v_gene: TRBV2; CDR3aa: CASSEAQQGTQYF
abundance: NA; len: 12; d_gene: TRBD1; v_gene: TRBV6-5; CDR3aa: CASSYAGGTQYF
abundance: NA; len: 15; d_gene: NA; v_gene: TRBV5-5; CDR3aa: CASSFQATLYNEQFF
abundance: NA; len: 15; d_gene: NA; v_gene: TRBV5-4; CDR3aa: CASTLGGPFNYGYTF
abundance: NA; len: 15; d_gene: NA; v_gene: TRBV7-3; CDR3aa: CASSAGPSSYNEQFF
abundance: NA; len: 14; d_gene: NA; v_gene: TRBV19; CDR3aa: CASSIGRITNEQFF
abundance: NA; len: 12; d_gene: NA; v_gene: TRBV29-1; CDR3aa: CSVEGGYNEQFF
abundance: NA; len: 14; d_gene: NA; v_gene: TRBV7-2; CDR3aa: CASSPPGTYNEQFF
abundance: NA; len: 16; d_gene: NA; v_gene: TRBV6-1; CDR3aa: CASSEDAGSGANVLTF
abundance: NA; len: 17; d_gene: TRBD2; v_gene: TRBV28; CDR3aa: CASRAQLGGSSYNEQFF
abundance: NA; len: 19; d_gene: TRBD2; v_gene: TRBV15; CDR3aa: CATSRGASGSKFGTDTQYF
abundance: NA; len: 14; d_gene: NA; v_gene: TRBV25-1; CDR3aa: CASSEQGAGREQYF
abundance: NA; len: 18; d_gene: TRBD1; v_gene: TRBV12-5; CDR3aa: CASGLVRGTGTLYTEAFF
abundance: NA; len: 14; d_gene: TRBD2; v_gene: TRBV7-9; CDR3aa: CASSRGDYQREQYF
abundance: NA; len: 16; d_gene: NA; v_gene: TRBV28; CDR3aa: CASSSPTGIRNQPQHF
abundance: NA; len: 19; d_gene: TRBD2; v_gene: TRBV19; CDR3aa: CASSYSTSGRAWYTGELFF
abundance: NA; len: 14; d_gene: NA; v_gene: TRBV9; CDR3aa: CASSLLVDRGEQFF
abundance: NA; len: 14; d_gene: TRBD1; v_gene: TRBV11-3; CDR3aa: CASSGGQGAETQYF
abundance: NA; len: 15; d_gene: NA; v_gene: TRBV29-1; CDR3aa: CSVGGSLLSTDTQYF
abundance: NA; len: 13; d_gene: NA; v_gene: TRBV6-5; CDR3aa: CASSYAQNNEQFF
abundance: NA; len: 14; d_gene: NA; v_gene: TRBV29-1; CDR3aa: CSVEGRVPSGELFF
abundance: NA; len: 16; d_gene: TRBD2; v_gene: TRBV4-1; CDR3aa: CASSQAASGRAWEQYF
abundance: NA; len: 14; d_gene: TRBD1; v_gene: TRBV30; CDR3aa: CACSPGQTQETQYF
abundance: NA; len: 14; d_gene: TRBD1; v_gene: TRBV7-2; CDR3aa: CASSGQGRGNTIYF
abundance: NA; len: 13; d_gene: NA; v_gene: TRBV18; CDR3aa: CASSEGRGNTIYF
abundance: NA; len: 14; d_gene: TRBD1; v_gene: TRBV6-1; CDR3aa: CASSGQGALEPQHF
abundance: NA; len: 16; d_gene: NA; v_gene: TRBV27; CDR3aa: CASSFWRAGYHYGYTF
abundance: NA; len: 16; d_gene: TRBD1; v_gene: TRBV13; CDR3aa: CASSPLFSGQRYEQYF
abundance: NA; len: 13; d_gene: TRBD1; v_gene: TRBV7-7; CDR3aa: CASSTLTGGKLFF
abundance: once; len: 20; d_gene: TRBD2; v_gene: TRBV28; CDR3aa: CASSKRTSGRALVQTDTQYF
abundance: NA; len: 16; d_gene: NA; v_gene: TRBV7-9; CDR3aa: CASSLVGASSYNEQFF
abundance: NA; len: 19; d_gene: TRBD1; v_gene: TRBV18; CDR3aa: CASSPNSGTGFTAANVLTF